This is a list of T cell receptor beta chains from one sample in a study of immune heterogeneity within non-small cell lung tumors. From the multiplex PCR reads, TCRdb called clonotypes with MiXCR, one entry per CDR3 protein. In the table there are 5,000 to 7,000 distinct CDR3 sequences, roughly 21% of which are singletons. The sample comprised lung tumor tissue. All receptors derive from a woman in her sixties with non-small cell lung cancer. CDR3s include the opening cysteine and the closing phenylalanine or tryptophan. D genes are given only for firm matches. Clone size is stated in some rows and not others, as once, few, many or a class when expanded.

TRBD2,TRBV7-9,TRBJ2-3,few,TGTGCCAGCAGCTTAGACGGGAGGGCCGCAGATACGCAGTATTTT,CASSLDGRAADTQYF
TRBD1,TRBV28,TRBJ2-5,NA,TGTGCCAGCAGTTTATATTACCCGGGACAGCGGTCTGAGACCCAGTACTTC,CASSLYYPGQRSETQYF
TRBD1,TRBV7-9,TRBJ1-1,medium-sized,TGTGCCAGCAGCACCCGGGACAGGGAGGCCACTGAAGCTTTCTTT,CASSTRDREATEAFF
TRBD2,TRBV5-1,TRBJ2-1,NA,TGCGCCAGCAGCTTGGATGGGGGGGGGGGGGGGGAGCAGTTCTTC,CASSLDGGGGGEQFF
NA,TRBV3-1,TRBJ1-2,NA,TGTGCCAGCAGCCAAGGCACGGCTGGGAGCTATGGCTACACCTTC,CASSQGTAGSYGYTF
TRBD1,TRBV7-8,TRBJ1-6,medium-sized,TGTGCCAGCCGGACAGGGAAGGATTCACCCCTCCACTTT,CASRTGKDSPLHF
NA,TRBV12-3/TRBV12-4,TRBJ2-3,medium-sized,TGTGCCAGCAGTTTTCGAGCTACGCAGTATTTT,CASSFRATQYF
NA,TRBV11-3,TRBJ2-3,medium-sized,TGTGCCAGCAGCTTAGGGGGATTGGAGGATACGCAGTATTTT,CASSLGGLEDTQYF
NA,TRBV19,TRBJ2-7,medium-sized,TGTGCCAGTAGTATAAGCCATAAATACGAGCAGTACTTC,CASSISHKYEQYF
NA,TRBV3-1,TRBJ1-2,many,TGTGCCAGCAGCCAAGGATTGGGTGGGACGGTGAACTATGGCTACACCTTC,CASSQGLGGTVNYGYTF
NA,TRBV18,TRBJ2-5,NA,TGTGCCAGCTCGCCACGAGACAGCCACCAAGAGACCCAGTACTTC,CASSPRDSHQETQYF
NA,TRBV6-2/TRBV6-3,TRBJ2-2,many,TGTGCCAGCAGTCCTCAGGGCTTCGGGGAGCTGTTTTTT,CASSPQGFGELFF
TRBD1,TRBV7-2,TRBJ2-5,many,TGTGCCAGCAGCTCATACAGGGGCCAAGAGACCCAGTACTTC,CASSSYRGQETQYF
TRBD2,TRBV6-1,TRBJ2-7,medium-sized,TGTGCCAGCAGTTCGACTAGCGGGAGTTGGTTTTACTACGAGCAGTACTTC,CASSSTSGSWFYYEQYF
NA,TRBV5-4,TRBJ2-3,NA,TGTGCCAGCAGCTTTTCCAGGGCCACATATACGCAGTATTTT,CASSFSRATYTQYF
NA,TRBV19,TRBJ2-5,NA,TGTGCCAGTGGGACTGGCCCGGCGTCCCAGTACTTC,CASGTGPASQYF
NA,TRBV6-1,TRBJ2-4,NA,TGTGCCAGCAGTACGGACAGAGGAGCTGCCAAAAACATTCAGTACTTC,CASSTDRGAAKNIQYF
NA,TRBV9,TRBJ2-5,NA,TGTGCCAGCAGCGTTCGACAGGCAGGCGAGACCCAGTACTTC,CASSVRQAGETQYF
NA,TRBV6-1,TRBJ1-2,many,TGTGCCAGCAGGGAGGATGGCTACACCTTC,CASREDGYTF
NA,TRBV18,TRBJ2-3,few,TGTGCCAGCTCTTCGGGAGGGGGCGCAGATACGCAGTATTTT,CASSSGGGADTQYF
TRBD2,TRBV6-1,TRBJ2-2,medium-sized,TGTGCCAGTGGACTAGCGGGGGACACCGGGGAGCTGTTTTTT,CASGLAGDTGELFF
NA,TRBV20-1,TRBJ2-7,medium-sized,TGCAGTGCAAGATCCTGGACAGAGTACGAGCAGTACTTC,CSARSWTEYEQYF
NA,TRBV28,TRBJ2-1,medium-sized,TGTGCCAGCAGTTCCTGGGGGGTGAACAATGAGCAGTTCTTC,CASSSWGVNNEQFF
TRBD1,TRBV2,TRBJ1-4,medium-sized,TGTGCCAGCAGTCGTAGTCGGGACAGGGGGACGGGGATAACTAATGAAAAACTGTTTTTT,CASSRSRDRGTGITNEKLFF
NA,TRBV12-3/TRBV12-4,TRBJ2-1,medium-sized,TGTGCCAGCAGTACCTTAGGGATGGGCTCCTACAATGAGCAGTTCTTC,CASSTLGMGSYNEQFF
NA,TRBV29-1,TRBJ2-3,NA,TGCAGCGTTGTTGCGGATAGCACAGATACGCAGTATTTT,CSVVADSTDTQYF
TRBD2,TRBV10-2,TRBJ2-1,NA,TGCGCCAGCAGTGAGGGCGGGAGGGCAAGGGATGAGCAGTTCTTC,CASSEGGRARDEQFF
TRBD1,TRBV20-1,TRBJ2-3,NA,TGCAGTGCTAGTACAGGGGACCTCAGCACAGATACGCAGTATTTT,CSASTGDLSTDTQYF
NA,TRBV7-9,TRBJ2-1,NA,TGTGCCAGGGTATGCCAGCAGCCGACGGTTGGCTATGAGCAGTTCTTC,CARVCQQPTVGYEQFF
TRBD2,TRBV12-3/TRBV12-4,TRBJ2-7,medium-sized,TGTGCCAGCAGACTAGCGCACTCCTACGAGCAGTACTTC,CASRLAHSYEQYF
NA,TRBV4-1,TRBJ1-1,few,TGCGCCAGCAGCCAAGGGGGAGGGGTGACGAACACTGAAGCTTTCTTT,CASSQGGGVTNTEAFF